The rows below give T cell receptor beta chains drawn from one sample of a study of blood T cells in healthy people across ages. One entry per CDR3 protein results from TCRdb running MiXCR on the 5' RACE reads. Seen here are 850,000 or so distinct CDR3 sequences, around 30% observed once, and the top ten hold 17%. Sequenced: blood. The origin of the receptors is a woman at least 80 years old in good health. The CDR3 runs from the conserved cysteine through the conserved F or W. D genes are given only for firm matches. Size is omitted from some rows. Given values are once, few, many or a class for expanded clones.

v_call: TRBV29-1
clone_size: few
cdr3_length: 15
d_call: NA
j_call: TRBJ1-2
cdr3_aa: CSVPLRGGLGGGYTF
cdr3_nt: TGCAGCGTTCCCTTAAGAGGGGGGCTTGGGGGTGGCTACACCTTC

v_call: TRBV3-1
clone_size: many
cdr3_length: 14
d_call: NA
j_call: TRBJ2-3
cdr3_aa: CASSQGGNTDTQYF
cdr3_nt: TGTGCCAGCAGCCAAGGTGGAAACACAGATACGCAGTATTTT

v_call: TRBV5-5
clone_size: NA
cdr3_length: 16
d_call: NA
j_call: TRBJ2-5
cdr3_aa: CASSPGIGGDQETQYF
cdr3_nt: TGTGCCAGCAGTCCCGGCATAGGGGGGGACCAAGAGACCCAGTACTTC

v_call: TRBV29-1
clone_size: NA
cdr3_length: 14
d_call: TRBD2
j_call: TRBJ2-7
cdr3_aa: CSVAAGGRFYEQYF
cdr3_nt: TGCAGCGTTGCCGCGGGGGGCCGGTTTTACGAGCAGTACTTC

v_call: TRBV24-1
clone_size: NA
cdr3_length: 15
d_call: TRBD1
j_call: TRBJ1-1
cdr3_aa: CATSDGTGMNTEAFF
cdr3_nt: TGTGCCACCAGTGACGGGACAGGGATGAACACTGAAGCTTTCTTT

v_call: TRBV18
clone_size: NA
cdr3_length: 13
d_call: NA
j_call: TRBJ1-5
cdr3_aa: CANSPPGLMEQHF
cdr3_nt: TGTGCCAACTCACCACCGGGCCTGATGGAACAGCATTTT

v_call: TRBV10-3
clone_size: NA
cdr3_length: 14
d_call: TRBD2
j_call: TRBJ2-5
cdr3_aa: CAISESGGEETQYF
cdr3_nt: TGTGCCATCAGTGAGTCTGGGGGGGAAGAGACCCAGTACTTC

v_call: TRBV28
clone_size: many
cdr3_length: 15
d_call: NA
j_call: TRBJ1-6
cdr3_aa: CASSPLGTNNSPLHF
cdr3_nt: TGTGCCAGCAGTCCCCTGGGGACCAATAATTCACCCCTCCACTTT

v_call: TRBV7-9
clone_size: many
cdr3_length: 13
d_call: NA
j_call: TRBJ2-1
cdr3_aa: CASRSALNNEQFF
cdr3_nt: TGTGCCAGCAGGAGCGCCTTGAACAATGAGCAGTTCTTC

v_call: TRBV25-1
clone_size: NA
cdr3_length: 15
d_call: NA
j_call: TRBJ2-3
cdr3_aa: CASSESEGPTDTQYF
cdr3_nt: TGTGCCAGCAGTGAATCGGAGGGGCCCACAGATACGCAGTATTTT

v_call: TRBV7-8
clone_size: few
cdr3_length: 16
d_call: TRBD2
j_call: TRBJ2-2
cdr3_aa: CASSLGGLANTGELFF
cdr3_nt: TGTGCCAGCAGCTTAGGGGGACTAGCGAACACCGGGGAGCTGTTTTTT

v_call: TRBV2
clone_size: many
cdr3_length: 15
d_call: TRBD2
j_call: TRBJ2-7
cdr3_aa: CASRGLAGAPGEQYF
cdr3_nt: TGTGCCAGCAGGGGACTAGCGGGGGCCCCGGGGGAGCAGTACTTC

v_call: TRBV20-1
clone_size: NA
cdr3_length: 11
d_call: NA
j_call: TRBJ2-4
cdr3_aa: CSASEKNIQYF
cdr3_nt: TGCAGTGCTAGCGAGAAAAACATTCAGTACTTC

v_call: TRBV5-1
clone_size: NA
cdr3_length: 13
d_call: NA
j_call: TRBJ1-4
cdr3_aa: CASSWAANEKRFF
cdr3_nt: TGCGCCAGCAGCTGGGCAGCTAATGAAAAACGGTTTTTT

v_call: TRBV2
clone_size: many
cdr3_length: 12
d_call: NA
j_call: TRBJ2-1
cdr3_aa: CASSSGVSEQFF
cdr3_nt: TGTGCCAGCAGTTCAGGGGTTAGTGAGCAGTTCTTC

v_call: TRBV15
clone_size: NA
cdr3_length: 14
d_call: TRBD1
j_call: TRBJ1-4
cdr3_aa: CATSKTGRNEKLFF
cdr3_nt: TGTGCCACTTCCAAGACAGGGAGAAATGAAAAACTGTTTTTT

v_call: TRBV20-1
clone_size: many
cdr3_length: 17
d_call: NA
j_call: TRBJ2-3
cdr3_aa: CSAGGTGRNLSTDTQYF
cdr3_nt: TGCAGTGCGGGGGGTACGGGGAGGAACCTTAGCACAGATACGCAGTATTTT

v_call: TRBV12-3/TRBV12-4
clone_size: NA
cdr3_length: 17
d_call: TRBD1
j_call: TRBJ2-6
cdr3_aa: CASSARDSLTGANVLTF
cdr3_nt: TGTGCCAGCAGTGCCCGGGACAGTTTGACTGGGGCCAACGTCCTGACTTTC

v_call: TRBV6-2/TRBV6-3
clone_size: many
cdr3_length: 14
d_call: NA
j_call: TRBJ2-5
cdr3_aa: CASRVSWGQETQYF
cdr3_nt: TGTGCCAGCAGGGTTAGCTGGGGCCAAGAGACCCAGTACTTC

v_call: TRBV11-3
clone_size: NA
cdr3_length: 13
d_call: TRBD1
j_call: TRBJ2-5
cdr3_aa: CASSPTGVGTQYF
cdr3_nt: TGTGCCAGCAGCCCGACAGGGGTCGGGACCCAGTACTTC

v_call: TRBV20-1
clone_size: NA
cdr3_length: 14
d_call: NA
j_call: TRBJ2-7
cdr3_aa: CSAPTRGDHYEQYF
cdr3_nt: TGCAGTGCTCCCACTAGAGGGGACCACTACGAGCAGTACTTC

v_call: TRBV7-2
clone_size: once
cdr3_length: 13
d_call: NA
j_call: TRBJ2-3
cdr3_aa: CTSKNSSTDTQYF
cdr3_nt: TGTACCAGCAAGAACTCTAGTACAGATACGCAGTATTTT

v_call: TRBV28
clone_size: many
cdr3_length: 15
d_call: NA
j_call: TRBJ2-3
cdr3_aa: CASSLNSQGPDTQYF
cdr3_nt: TGTGCCAGCAGTTTAAATTCACAGGGTCCAGATACGCAGTATTTT

v_call: TRBV20-1
clone_size: NA
cdr3_length: 17
d_call: NA
j_call: TRBJ1-1
cdr3_aa: CSSRDGVVGGRNTEAFF
cdr3_nt: TGCAGTTCTAGAGATGGGGTAGTTGGGGGGAGGAACACTGAAGCTTTCTTT

v_call: TRBV24-1
clone_size: many
cdr3_length: 11
d_call: NA
j_call: TRBJ1-2
cdr3_aa: CATFGGDGYTF
cdr3_nt: TGTGCCACCTTCGGAGGGGATGGCTACACCTTC

v_call: TRBV3-1
clone_size: many
cdr3_length: 16
d_call: TRBD2
j_call: TRBJ2-5
cdr3_aa: CASSQSSGGGQETQYF
cdr3_nt: TGTGCCAGCAGCCAATCTAGCGGGGGGGGCCAAGAGACCCAGTACTTC

v_call: TRBV6-6
clone_size: many
cdr3_length: 15
d_call: TRBD1
j_call: TRBJ1-4
cdr3_aa: CATSGQSQIGRKLFF
cdr3_nt: TGTGCCACCTCGGGACAGTCCCAGATCGGGAGAAAACTGTTTTTT

v_call: TRBV6-2/TRBV6-3
clone_size: few
cdr3_length: 15
d_call: NA
j_call: TRBJ2-2
cdr3_aa: CASRRQGPNTGELFF
cdr3_nt: TGTGCCAGCAGACGACAAGGGCCGAACACCGGGGAGCTGTTTTTT

v_call: TRBV9
clone_size: many
cdr3_length: 15
d_call: NA
j_call: TRBJ2-3
cdr3_aa: CASSVGRAFTDTQYF
cdr3_nt: TGTGCCAGCAGCGTAGGAAGGGCATTCACAGATACGCAGTATTTT

v_call: TRBV6-5
clone_size: few
cdr3_length: 14
d_call: NA
j_call: TRBJ2-2
cdr3_aa: CASSTNLFTGELFF
cdr3_nt: TGTGCCAGCAGTACGAACCTTTTCACCGGGGAGCTGTTTTTT

v_call: TRBV15
clone_size: NA
cdr3_length: 12
d_call: TRBD1
j_call: TRBJ1-2
cdr3_aa: CAASSGTVSYTF
cdr3_nt: TGTGCCGCCAGCAGTGGGACAGTAAGCTACACCTTC

v_call: TRBV12-3/TRBV12-4
clone_size: many
cdr3_length: 15
d_call: NA
j_call: TRBJ1-2
cdr3_aa: CASRPGTWSVYGYTF
cdr3_nt: TGTGCCAGCCGCCCGGGGACATGGTCGGTGTATGGCTACACCTTC

v_call: TRBV7-6
clone_size: many
cdr3_length: 14
d_call: NA
j_call: TRBJ2-3
cdr3_aa: CASSLAANTDTQYF
cdr3_nt: TGTGCCAGCAGCTTAGCGGCCAACACAGATACGCAGTATTTT

v_call: TRBV20-1
clone_size: many
cdr3_length: 14
d_call: NA
j_call: TRBJ2-1
cdr3_aa: CSAPARGNLGEQFF
cdr3_nt: TGCAGTGCCCCCGCCAGGGGTAACCTAGGCGAGCAGTTCTTC

v_call: TRBV6-2/TRBV6-3
clone_size: few
cdr3_length: 17
d_call: NA
j_call: TRBJ1-5
cdr3_aa: CASSSNLRGRDNQPQHF
cdr3_nt: TGTGCCAGCAGTTCCAACCTCAGGGGCCGCGACAATCAGCCCCAGCATTTT

v_call: TRBV5-1
clone_size: many
cdr3_length: 15
d_call: TRBD2
j_call: TRBJ2-5
cdr3_aa: CASSSGGGPQETQYF
cdr3_nt: TGCGCCAGCAGCTCGGGAGGGGGACCTCAAGAGACCCAGTACTTC

v_call: TRBV20-1
clone_size: NA
cdr3_length: 12
d_call: TRBD2
j_call: TRBJ2-3
cdr3_aa: CSLGTTTDTQYF
cdr3_nt: TGCAGTTTAGGGACTACCACAGATACGCAGTATTTT